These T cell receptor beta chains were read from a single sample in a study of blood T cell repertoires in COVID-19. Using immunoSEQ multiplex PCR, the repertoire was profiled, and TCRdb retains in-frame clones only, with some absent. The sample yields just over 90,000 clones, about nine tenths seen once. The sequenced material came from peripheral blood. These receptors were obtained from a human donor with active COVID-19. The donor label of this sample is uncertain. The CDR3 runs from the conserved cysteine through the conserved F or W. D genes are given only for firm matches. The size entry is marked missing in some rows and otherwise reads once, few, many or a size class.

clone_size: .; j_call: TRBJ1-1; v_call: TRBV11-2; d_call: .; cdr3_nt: TGTGCCAGCAGCTTGTCAGGGTTTTCTGAAGCTTTCTTT; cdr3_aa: CASSLSGFSEAFF
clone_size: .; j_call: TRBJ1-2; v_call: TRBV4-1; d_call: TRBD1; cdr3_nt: TGCGCCAGCAGCCAAGATACCACAGGGGGTATGTATGGCTACACCTTC; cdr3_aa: CASSQDTTGGMYGYTF
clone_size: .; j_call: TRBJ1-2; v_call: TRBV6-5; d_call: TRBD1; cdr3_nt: TGTGCCAGCAGTTACGGACAGGCTAACTATGGCTACACCTTC; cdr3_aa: CASSYGQANYGYTF
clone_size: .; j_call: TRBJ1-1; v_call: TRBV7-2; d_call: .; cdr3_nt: TGTGCCAGCAGGCTAACGTCGAACACTGAAGCTTTCTTT; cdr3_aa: CASRLTSNTEAFF
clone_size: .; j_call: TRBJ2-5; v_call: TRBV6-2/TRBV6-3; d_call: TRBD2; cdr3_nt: TGTGCCAGCAGTTACGGGACTAGCGGGGGACTCCAAGAGACCCAGTACTTC; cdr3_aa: CASSYGTSGGLQETQYF
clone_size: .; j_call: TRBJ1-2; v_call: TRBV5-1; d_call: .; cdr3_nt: TGCGCCAGCAGCTTGGACGGTATTCTACCTAACTATGGCTACACCTTC; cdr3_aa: CASSLDGILPNYGYTF
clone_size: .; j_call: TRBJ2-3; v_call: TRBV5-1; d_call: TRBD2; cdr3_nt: TGCGCCAGCAGCTTGGCGACTAGCGTTGGGGCGGATACGCAGTATTTT; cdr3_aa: CASSLATSVGADTQYF
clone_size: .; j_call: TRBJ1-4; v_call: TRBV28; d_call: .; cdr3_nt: TGTGCCGGGGGGGAGAGAGAAAAACTGTTTTTT; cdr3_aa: CAGGEREKLFF
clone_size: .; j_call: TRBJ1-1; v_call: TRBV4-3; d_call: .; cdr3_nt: TGCGCCAGCAGCCAAGATACCCCCTACGAACCTTTCTTT; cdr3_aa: CASSQDTPYEPFF
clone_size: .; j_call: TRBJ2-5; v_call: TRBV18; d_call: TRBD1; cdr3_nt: TGTGCCAGCTCACTCGACAGGGTTCAAGAGACCCAGTACTTC; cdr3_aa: CASSLDRVQETQYF
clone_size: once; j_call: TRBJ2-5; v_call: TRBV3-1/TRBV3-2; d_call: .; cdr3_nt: TGTGCCAGCAGCCAAGCCCCGACTCCCCAAGAGACCCAGTACTTC; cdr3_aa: CASSQAPTPQETQYF
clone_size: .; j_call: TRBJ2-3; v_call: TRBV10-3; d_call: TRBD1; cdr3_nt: TGTGCCACCGGGACAGGAACCACAGATACGCAGTATTTT; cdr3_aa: CATGTGTTDTQYF
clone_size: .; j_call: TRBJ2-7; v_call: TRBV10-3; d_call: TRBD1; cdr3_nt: TGTGCCATCAGGGACGGGACAGGGGGGGTAAGGTCCTACGAGCAGTACTTC; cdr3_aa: CAIRDGTGGVRSYEQYF
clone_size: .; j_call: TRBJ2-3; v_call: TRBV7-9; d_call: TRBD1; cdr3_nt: TGTGCCAGCAGCTGGGGACAGGGGGAGGAAGATACGCAGTATTTT; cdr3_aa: CASSWGQGEEDTQYF
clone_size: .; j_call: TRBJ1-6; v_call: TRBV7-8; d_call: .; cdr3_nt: TGTGCCAGCAGCCCAGCGCTACAGGTTGTTGCCTCACCCCTCCACTTT; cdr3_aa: CASSPALQVVASPLHF
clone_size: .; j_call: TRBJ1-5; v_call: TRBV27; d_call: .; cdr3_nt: TGTGCCAGCAGAACACCTCATAGCAATCAGCCCCAGCATTTT; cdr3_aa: CASRTPHSNQPQHF
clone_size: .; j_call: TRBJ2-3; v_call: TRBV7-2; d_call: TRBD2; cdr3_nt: TGTGCCAGCAGCCCCACTAGCGTTACTAGCACAGATACGCAGTATTTT; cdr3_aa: CASSPTSVTSTDTQYF
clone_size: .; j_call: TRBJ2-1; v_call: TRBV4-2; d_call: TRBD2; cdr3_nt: TGTGCCAGCAGCCAAGATGGGACTAGCGGGGGGTCCTACAATGAGCAGTTCTTC; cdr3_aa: CASSQDGTSGGSYNEQFF
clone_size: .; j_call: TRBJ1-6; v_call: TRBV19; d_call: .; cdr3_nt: TGTGCCAGTAGTCCCTCGGGGGGCGTTTATAATTCACCCCTCCACTTT; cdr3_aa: CASSPSGGVYNSPLHF
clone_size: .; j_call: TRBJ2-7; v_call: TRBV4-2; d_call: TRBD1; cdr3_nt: TGTGCCAGCAGCCAACGGACAGGGCCAAGCGAGCAGTACTTC; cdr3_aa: CASSQRTGPSEQYF
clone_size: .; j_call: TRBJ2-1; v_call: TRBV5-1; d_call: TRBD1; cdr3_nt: TGCGCCAGCAGCTTGGGCACGCAGGGGGTACTCGATGAGCAGTTCTTC; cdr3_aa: CASSLGTQGVLDEQFF
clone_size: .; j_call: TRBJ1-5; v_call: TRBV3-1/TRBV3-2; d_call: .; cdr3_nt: TGTGCCAGCAGCCAAGTAGATAATCAGCCCCAGCATTTT; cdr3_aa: CASSQVDNQPQHF
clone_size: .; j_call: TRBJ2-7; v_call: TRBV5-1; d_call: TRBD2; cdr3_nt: TGCGCCAGCAGCTTGGAACTAGCGGACCCTTACGAGCAGTACTTC; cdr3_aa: CASSLELADPYEQYF
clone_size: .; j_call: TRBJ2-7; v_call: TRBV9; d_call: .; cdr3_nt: TGTGCCAGCAGCGTAGCTCATGACGTTTTAGGTCAGGGGAGATACGAGCAGTACTTC; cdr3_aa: CASSVAHDVLGQGRYEQYF
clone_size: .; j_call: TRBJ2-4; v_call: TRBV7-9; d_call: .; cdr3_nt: TGTGCCAGCAGCTTCGGGGAGGAAAACATTCAGTACTTC; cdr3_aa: CASSFGEENIQYF
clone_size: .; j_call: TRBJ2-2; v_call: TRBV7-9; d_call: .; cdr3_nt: TGTGCCAGCAGCTTAGCTCATGGGAGGCCCGGGGAGCTGTTTTTT; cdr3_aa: CASSLAHGRPGELFF
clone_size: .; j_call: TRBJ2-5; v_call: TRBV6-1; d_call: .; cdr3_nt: TGTGCCAGCAGTGAAATTGAGCGAGAGACCCAGTACTTC; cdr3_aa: CASSEIERETQYF
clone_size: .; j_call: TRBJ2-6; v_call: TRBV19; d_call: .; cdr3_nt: TGTGCCAGTAGTATCGGTCGCTCTGGGGCCAACGTCCTGACTTTC; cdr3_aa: CASSIGRSGANVLTF
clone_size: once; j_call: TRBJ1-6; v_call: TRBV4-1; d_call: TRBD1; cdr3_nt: TGCGCCAGCAGCCAAGATTCGACAGGGGTTCAATCACCCCTCCACTTT; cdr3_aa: CASSQDSTGVQSPLHF
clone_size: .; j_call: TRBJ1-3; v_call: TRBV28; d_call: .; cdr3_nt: TGTGCCAGCAGCCAACCCTTGGACAGTAGCTCTGGAAACACCATATATTTT; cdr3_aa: CASSQPLDSSSGNTIYF
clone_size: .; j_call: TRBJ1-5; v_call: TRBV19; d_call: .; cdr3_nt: TGTGCCAGTAGCGTACAATACAATCAGCCCCAGCATTTT; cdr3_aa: CASSVQYNQPQHF
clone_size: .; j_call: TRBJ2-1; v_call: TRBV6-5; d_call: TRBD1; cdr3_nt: TGTGCCAGCAGACGAGACAGGGTCTCCTACAATGAGCAGTTCTTC; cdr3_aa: CASRRDRVSYNEQFF
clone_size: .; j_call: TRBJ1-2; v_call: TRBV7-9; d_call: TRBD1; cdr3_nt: TGTGCCAGCAGCTACGGGACAGGGAACGGCTACACCTTC; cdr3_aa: CASSYGTGNGYTF
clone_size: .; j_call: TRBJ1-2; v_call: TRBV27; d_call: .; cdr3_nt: TGTGCCAGCAGTCCTGGTATGGGGACTCCCAGAAACTATGGCTACACCTTC; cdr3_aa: CASSPGMGTPRNYGYTF
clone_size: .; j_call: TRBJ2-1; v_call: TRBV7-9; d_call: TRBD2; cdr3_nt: TGTGCCAGCAGCTTGGGGGGGACTAGCGGACCCGGGAATGAGCAGTTCTTC; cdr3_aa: CASSLGGTSGPGNEQFF
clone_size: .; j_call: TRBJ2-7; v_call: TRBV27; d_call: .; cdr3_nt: TGTGCCAGCAGTCCCGGACAGATCGAGCAGTACTTC; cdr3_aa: CASSPGQIEQYF